A single sample is the source of the 28 T cell receptor beta chains below, sequenced in a study of PD-L1 blockade in urothelial cancer. The table came from immunoSEQ multiplex PCR; TCRdb's copy has only in-frame clones and leaves some out. The sample shows about 52,000 clones, roughly 82% of them seen only once. Sample time point: pretreatment peripheral blood. Sequences were derived from PBMCs, sampled around atezolizumab (anti-PD-L1) treatment. The receptors were gathered from a man aged 50 or older with urothelial cancer.

This clone was counted once. The J gene is TRBJ1-1, the V gene TRBV5-5, with D maybe TRBD1 (6 bases). The V gene lost 0 bases and the J gene lost 3 bases, with 6 bases spanning the gap. The CDR3 extends over 13 amino acids. The germline CDR1 and CDR2 sequences are SGHKS and YYEKEE (reference sequence). The CDR3 sequence is CASSLDRDTEAFF. In nucleotides, the CDR3 is TGTGCCAGCAGCTTGGACAGGGACACTGAAGCTTTCTTT.

The rearrangement joins TRBV7-9 to TRBJ2-4; TRBD2 matches at 10 bases. Losses at the gene ends were 4 bases for V and 10 bases for J; bases not matched to a gene: 7. The length of the CDR3 is 14 residues. Germline-derived CDR1 and CDR2 are SEHNR and FQNEAQ (reference sequence). The CDR3 protein is CASSSLAGDRIQYF. The CDR3 region has the DNA TGTGCCAGCAGCTCCCTAGCGGGGGACAGGATTCAGTACTTC. Full variable domain (remainder filled in from reference TRBV7-9 and TRBJ2-4): DTGVSQNPRHKITKRGQNVTFRCDPISEHNRLYWYRQTLGQGPEFLTYFQNEAQLEKSRLLSDRFSAERPKGSFSTLEIQRTEQGDSAMYLCASSSLAGDRIQYFGAGTRLSVL.

The chain is built from TRBV19 and TRBJ2-6; 12 bases map to TRBD1. Trimming removed 4 bases from V and 4 bases from J; junction bases left unmatched: 11. The CDR3 spans 19 residues. Germline V gene data show CDR1 as LNHDA and CDR2 as SQIVND (reference sequence). In DNA, the CDR3 is TGTGCCAGTAGTACCTTATCCGGGACAGGGGGCTCCGGGGCCAACGTCCTGACTTTC. This encodes CASSTLSGTGGSGANVLTF. The entire variable domain, with the rest obtained from reference TRBV19 and TRBJ2-6, is as follows: DGGITQSPKYLFRKEGQNVTLSCEQNLNHDAMYWYRQDPGQGLRLIYYSQIVNDFQKGDIAEGYSVSREKKESFPLTVTSAQKNPTAFYLCASSTLSGTGGSGANVLTFGAGSRLTVL.

The chain employs TRBV12-2 and TRBJ1-1; TRBD1 is the table's D call and was not checked against the DNA. TRBV12-2 is a pseudogene segment. The CDR3 contains 15 residues. The CDR3, as DNA: TGTGCAAGTCGCCCCCGACAGGGAAATCACACTGAAGCTTTCTTT. It encodes CASRPRQGNHTEAFF.

The V call is TRBV7-9, the J call TRBJ2-3; TRBD2 might be the D (5 bases). The CDR3 loop spans 15 amino acids. The V end was cut by 4 bases, the J end by 0 bases, with 11 bases between. CDR1 is SEHNR, CDR2 FQNEAQ, per germline (reference sequence). CDR3 region: CASSSRGWSTDTQYF. Here the CDR3 DNA reads TGTGCCAGCAGCTCGAGAGGGTGGAGCACAGATACGCAGTATTTT.

The rearrangement uses TRBV2 and TRBJ2-1; no definite D call. This CDR3 contains 13 residues. Looked up from germline, CDR1 is SNHLY and CDR2 is FYNNEI. V dropped 1 base and J dropped 15 bases, with 16 bases sitting between them. CDR3: CASSEEWVREAFF. DNA for the CDR3: TGTGCCAGCAGTGAAGAATGGGTCCGAGAGGCGTTCTTC.

The chain has TRBV10-1 and TRBJ1-1, with D maybe TRBD1 (6 bases). CDR1 is WNHNN and CDR2 is SYGVQD in the germline V gene (reference sequence). Trimming removed 5 bases from V and 10 bases from J, with 17 bases in between. The CDR3 spans 13 residues. CDR3 nucleotides: TGCGCCAGCAGTCCCCGGGGCAGGGGAGCAGCTTTCTTT. This sequence encodes CASSPRGRGAAFF.

The CDR3 is CAWSVRGTALNTEAFF. Written as DNA, the CDR3 is TGTGCCTGGAGTGTACGGGGGACAGCGTTGAACACTGAAGCTTTCTTT. The chain is built from TRBV30 and TRBJ1-1; TRBD1 aligns across 7 bases. CDR3 length equals 16 residues. After removal of 0 bases from V and 0 bases from J, the junction contained 7 bases not matched to a gene. Germline CDR1 GTSNPN, CDR2 SVGIG (reference sequence).

This chain links TRBV27 with TRBJ2-7; 13 bases match TRBD2. The length of the CDR3 is 15 residues. The ends lost 5 bases at V and 6 bases at J; junction bases unmatched: 7. Germline V lookup: CDR1 MNHEY, CDR2 SMNVEV (reference sequence). CDR3 sequence (DNA): TGTGCCAGCAGTAACCAAGGACTAGCGGGAGCCGAGCAGTACTTC. Translating gives CASSNQGLAGAEQYF.

V usage is TRBV11-3 and J usage is TRBJ2-1; TRBD1 aligns across 10 bases. The V gene's germline CDR1 is SGHNT and CDR2 YENEEA. The V and J ends lost 5 bases and 3 bases, in that order; junction bases with no gene match: 13. The CDR3 is 18 residues long. CDR3 DNA: TGTGCCAGCAGCACCAAAGCCCCGGGACAGGGGATCTACAATGAGCAGTTCTTC. This gives the protein CASSTKAPGQGIYNEQFF.

The table lists this clone with a count of one. This chain links TRBV9 with TRBJ1-2; 7 nucleotides line up with TRBD1. CDR1 and CDR2 (germline): SGDLS, YYNGEE. V gave up 3 bases and J gave up 0 bases; unmatched junction bases: 11. This CDR3 region has 17 residues. Here the CDR3 DNA reads TGTGCCAGCAGCGCTGACCCTGGGACAGCGACTAACTATGGCTACACCTTC. Translated: CASSADPGTATNYGYTF.

This chain uses TRBV20-1 with TRBJ2-1; possibly TRBD2 for D (5 bases). This CDR3 contains 11 residues. The germline V and J ends were trimmed by 7 bases and 6 bases, with 10 bases remaining between them. Germline CDR1 DFQATT, CDR2 SNEGSKA (reference sequence). CDR3 sequence reads: CSGQRSNEQFF. DNA of the CDR3: TGCAGTGGGCAGCGGAGCAATGAGCAGTTCTTC.

The chain's CDR3 is CASRREPPYEQYF. CDR3 coding DNA: TGTGCCAGCAGGCGGGAGCCCCCCTACGAGCAGTACTTC. This chain joins TRBV2 and TRBJ2-7; the match to TRBD2 covers 7 bases. The V and J ends lost 6 bases and 2 bases, in that order; junction bases with no gene match: 4. This CDR3 has 13 residues. Looked up from germline, CDR1 is SNHLY and CDR2 is FYNNEI.

This clone was observed a handful of times. V and J are TRBV19 and TRBJ1-1, with 7 bases fitting TRBD1. Germline lookup yields CDR1 LNHDA and CDR2 SQIVND (reference sequence). The J segment lost 1 base and the V segment lost 6 bases, leaving 8 bases of the junction unmatched. The length of the CDR3 is 15 residues. As DNA, the CDR3 is TGTGCCAGTAGGTCCGGGACAGCACCGAACACTGAAGCTTTCTTT. Encoded protein: CASRSGTAPNTEAFF. Looking up the rest from reference TRBV19 and TRBJ1-1 gives the full variable domain: DGGITQSPKYLFRKEGQNVTLSCEQNLNHDAMYWYRQDPGQGLRLIYYSQIVNDFQKGDIAEGYSVSREKKESFPLTVTSAQKNPTAFYLCASRSGTAPNTEAFFGQGTRLTVV.

J is TRBJ2-6 and V is TRBV29-1; 9 bases are a match to TRBD1. From germline, CDR1 is SQVTM and CDR2 ANQGSEA. The CDR3 loop spans 17 amino acids. Trimming cost V 6 bases and J 0 bases; bases outside gene matches: 9. CDR3 sequence (DNA): TGCAGCGTGTCCGACAGGGGGTTCGGCTCTGGGGCCAACGTCCTGACTTTC. As protein: CSVSDRGFGSGANVLTF.

The CDR3 region is CASSPPGLAGPEAPGELFF. For the CDR3, the DNA is TGCGCCAGCAGTCCGCCGGGACTAGCGGGGCCCGAGGCCCCCGGGGAGCTGTTTTTT. This chain uses TRBV23-1 with TRBJ2-2; 13 bases are a match to TRBD2. TRBV23-1 is marked as an open reading frame, function uncertain. The CDR3 is made up of 19 amino acids. With 4 bases clipped from V and 6 bases from J, the junction kept 14 bases outside the gene matches.

J is TRBJ2-2 and V is TRBV4-3; 8 bases align to TRBD1. J was trimmed by 6 bases and V by 3 bases; bases with no gene match: 6. The length of the CDR3 is 15 residues. CDR1 and CDR2 from the germline V gene are LGHNA and YSLEER. For the CDR3, the DNA is TGCGCCAGCAGCCAGCTGACAGGGGCGGCCGGGGAGCTGTTTTTT. Its translation is CASSQLTGAAGELFF.

This clone has only one observation. The rearrangement joins TRBV7-3 to TRBJ2-3; TRBD1 matches at 9 bases. CDR1 and CDR2 (germline): SGHTA, FQGTGA. V was clipped by 2 bases and J by 4 bases; unmatched bases: 4. The CDR3 consists of 15 residues. CDR3 in amino acids: CASSLGTGQADTQYF. The DNA for the CDR3 is TGTGCCAGCAGCTTAGGGACAGGGCAGGCAGATACGCAGTATTTT.

This clone was observed a few times. The chain recombines TRBV2 with TRBJ2-2; TRBD2 matches at 10 bases. V lost 6 bases, J lost 5 bases, and 6 bases stayed unmatched. There are 15 residues in the CDR3. Germline CDR1 and CDR2: SNHLY and FYNNEI. The CDR3 reads CASRTTGLATGELFF. For the CDR3, the DNA is TGTGCCAGCAGAACAACGGGACTAGCGACCGGGGAGCTGTTTTTT.

The chain uses TRBV27 and TRBJ2-7; TRBD2 agrees at 14 bases. Germline V gene lookup returns CDR1 MNHEY and CDR2 SMNVEV (reference sequence). This CDR3 is 19 amino acids long. Losses at the gene ends were 6 bases for V and 4 bases for J; bases not matched to a gene: 17. CDR3 residues: CASSLPPGLAGVSWYEQYF. The CDR3 DNA reads TGTGCCAGCAGCCTCCCACCGGGACTAGCGGGAGTTTCGTGGTACGAGCAGTACTTC.

This clone was recorded only once. The rearrangement uses TRBV7-9 and TRBJ1-4; no definite D call. The CDR3 length is 14 residues. Trimming pared 3 bases from V and 8 bases from J, leaving 13 bases between. Germline assignment: CDR1 SEHNR and CDR2 FQNEAQ (reference sequence). CDR3 sequence (DNA): TGTGCCAGCAGCTTTTCCGGTCCAGGCGAAAAACTGTTTTTT. Translated: CASSFSGPGEKLFF.

V is TRBV29-1 and J is TRBJ2-1, with 14 bases that match TRBD2. The CDR3 is made up of 19 amino acids. V gave up 1 base and J gave up 0 bases; unmatched junction bases: 8. The germline V gene encodes CDR1 SQVTM and CDR2 ANQGSEA. As DNA, the CDR3 is TGCAGCGTTGAAGGGGTGGGACTAGCGGGGGCTACCTCCTACAATGAGCAGTTCTTC. This sequence encodes CSVEGVGLAGATSYNEQFF.

The V gene is TRBV5-1, the J gene TRBJ1-3; D ambiguous. The CDR3 is 16 residues long. The V gene lost 0 bases and the J gene lost 0 bases, with 10 bases spanning the gap. Germline V lookup: CDR1 SGHRS, CDR2 YFSETQ. The CDR3 DNA reads as TGCGCCAGCAGCTTGGGTGGTAGCCTCTCTGGAAACACCATATATTTT. This translates into CASSLGGSLSGNTIYF.

The V and J genes are TRBV2 and TRBJ2-7; possibly TRBD2 for D (5 bases). Deletions cut 3 bases from V and 4 bases from J, with 13 bases between. The CDR3 covers 14 residues. In germline, CDR1 is SNHLY, CDR2 FYNNEI. The CDR3 sequence is CASSESSRGYEQYF. CDR3 bases: TGTGCCAGCAGTGAGAGTAGCCGAGGGTACGAGCAGTACTTC.

This clone was counted once. This chain links TRBV28 with TRBJ2-7; D is undetermined. Looked up from germline, CDR1 is MDHEN and CDR2 is SYDVKM. Trimming pared 5 bases from V and 2 bases from J, leaving 7 bases between. This CDR3 has 12 residues. In nucleotides, the CDR3 is TGTGCCAGCAGTGTTGCGGCCTACGAGCAGTACTTC. Residues: CASSVAAYEQYF.

The CDR3, as DNA: TGCGCCAGCAGTGCAGGGGGCAATCAGCCCCAGCATTTT. It encodes CASSAGGNQPQHF. This rearrangement joins TRBV10-1 to TRBJ1-5, with D perhaps TRBD1 (6 bases). The CDR3 is made up of 13 amino acids. Germline CDR1 and CDR2: WNHNN and SYGVQD (reference sequence). V gave up 4 bases and J gave up 2 bases, with 6 bases separating them.

The V and J genes are TRBV5-5 and TRBJ2-1; tentatively, D is TRBD2 (5 bases). CDR3 length equals 15 residues. Per the germline V gene, CDR1 is SGHKS and CDR2 is YYEKEE (reference sequence). V was trimmed by 0 bases and J by 4 bases, leaving 11 bases between them. The CDR3, as DNA: TGTGCCAGCAGCTTGGCGGAGCTAGCTTACAATGAGCAGTTCTTC. This translates into CASSLAELAYNEQFF. The whole variable domain, filled in from reference TRBV5-5 and TRBJ2-1, reads DAGVTQSPTHLIKTRGQQVTLRCSPISGHKSVSWYQQVLGQGPQFIFQYYEKEERGRGNFPDRFSARQFPNYSSELNVNALLLGDSALYLCASSLAELAYNEQFFGPGTRLTVL.

The chain employs TRBV13 and TRBJ2-3, with 13 nucleotides matching TRBD2. Trimming cost V 6 bases and J 4 bases; bases outside gene matches: 13. The CDR3 is 18 residues long. The germline gives CDR1 PRHDT, CDR2 FYEKMQ (reference sequence). The CDR3 protein is CASRPRTSGGGVADTQYF. CDR3 DNA sequence: TGTGCCAGCAGACCCCGGACTAGCGGGGGCGGTGTGGCAGATACGCAGTATTTT.